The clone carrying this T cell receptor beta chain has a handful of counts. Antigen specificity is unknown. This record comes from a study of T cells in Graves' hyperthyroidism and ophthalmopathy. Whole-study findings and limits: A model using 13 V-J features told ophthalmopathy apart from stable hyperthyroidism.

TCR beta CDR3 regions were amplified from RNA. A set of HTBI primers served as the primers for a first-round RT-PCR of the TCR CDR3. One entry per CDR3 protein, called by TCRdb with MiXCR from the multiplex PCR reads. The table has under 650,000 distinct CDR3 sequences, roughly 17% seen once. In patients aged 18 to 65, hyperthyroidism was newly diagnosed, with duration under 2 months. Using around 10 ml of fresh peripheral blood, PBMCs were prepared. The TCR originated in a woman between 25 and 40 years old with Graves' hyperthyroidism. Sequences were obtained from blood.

CDR3 sequence reads: CASKGRAQETQYF. DNA of the CDR3: TGTGCCAGCAAGGGCAGGGCCCAAGAGACCCAGTACTTC. The rearrangement uses TRBV2 and TRBJ2-5; tentatively, D is TRBD1 (5 bases). V lost 7 bases to trimming and J lost 1 base, with 10 bases between them. This CDR3 comprises 13 residues. Germline V gene sequence: CDR1 SNHLY, CDR2 FYNNEI. Together with reference TRBV2 and TRBJ2-5, the CDR3 gives the full variable domain: EPEVTQTPSHQVTQMGQEVILRCVPISNHLYFYWYRQILGQKVEFLVSFYNNEISEKSEIFDDQFSVERPDGSNFTLKIRSTKLEDSAMYFCASKGRAQETQYFGPGTRLLVL.